A single sample gave rise to the 30 T cell receptor beta chains below, sequenced in a study. TCRdb itself ran the 5' RACE reads through MiXCR, one entry per CDR3 protein. This table has roughly 13,000 distinct CDR3 sequences, about 22% appearing once. Sample: naive CD4+ T cells sorted from blood. The subset denotes: naive CD4+ T cells, CD4+CD45RA+CD25-. These receptors were obtained from a female donor with breast cancer.

CDR3 coding DNA: TGCAGTGCGCCCCCAGCGGGTCTCCCCTTGCTGAACAATGAGCAGTTCTTC. Its protein product is CSAPPAGLPLLNNEQFF. The chain combines TRBV20-1 with TRBJ2-1; the D gene is possibly TRBD2 (6 bases). This CDR3 is built from 17 residues. Per the germline V gene, CDR1 is DFQATT and CDR2 is SNEGSKA (reference sequence). Trimming pared 6 bases from V and 5 bases from J, leaving 26 bases between.

About this clonotype: Given a much more abundant clone one base away, this may be a read error. The chain joins TRBV5-6 to TRBJ1-1, with a weak D call TRBD1 (6 bases). The CDR3 is 14 amino acids. V was clipped by 7 bases and J by 0 bases, with 13 bases between them. CDR1 is SGHDT and CDR2 is YYEEEE in the germline V gene. The CDR3 region is CASLGGPVNTEAFF. CDR3 DNA: TGTGCCAGCTTAGGGGGTCCTGTGAACACTGAAGCTTTCTTT.

This chain links TRBV5-1 with TRBJ1-1, with 9 bases identical to TRBD1. Trimming removed 4 bases from V and 4 bases from J; junction bases left unmatched: 8. The germline gives CDR1 SGHRS, CDR2 YFSETQ. The CDR3 is 15 residues long. The CDR3 sequence is CASSKRTGEGTEAFF. CDR3 coding DNA: TGCGCCAGCAGCAAAAGGACAGGGGAGGGCACTGAAGCTTTCTTT.

In its sample, this clonotype is medium-sized. The chain employs TRBV6-1 and TRBJ2-1, with TRBD2 as a possible D gene (6 bases). The CDR3 runs 14 residues. CDR1 is MNHNS, CDR2 SASEGT, per germline. The V end was cut by 4 bases, the J end by 4 bases, with 11 bases between. The CDR3 sequence: CASSARGAYNEQFF. In DNA, the CDR3 is TGTGCCAGCAGTGCGCGGGGCGCGTACAATGAGCAGTTCTTC.

The V call is TRBV24-1, the J call TRBJ2-1, with 10 bases that match TRBD2. CDR1 KGHDR and CDR2 SFDVKD come from the germline V gene. The V segment lost 9 bases and the J segment 7 bases; nucleotides outside the gene matches: 17. The CDR3 extends over 17 amino acids. The CDR3 nucleotides are TGTGCCACCGGATCAGGGTTAACTAGCGGGAAGGGAAATGAGCAGTTCTTC. Its protein is CATGSGLTSGKGNEQFF.

This clonotype is judged medium-sized (0.01 to 0.1%). The chain carries TRBV12-3 or TRBV12-4 and TRBJ1-2, with D perhaps matching TRBD1 (6 bases). The CDR3 has 13 residues. V lost 3 bases, J lost 4 bases, and 9 bases lay in between. CDR3 sequence reads: CASSFGGGYGYTF. DNA for the CDR3: TGTGCCAGCAGTTTTGGAGGGGGCTATGGCTACACCTTC.

This clonotype was seen many times. This chain uses TRBV12-3 or TRBV12-4 with TRBJ2-1; D might be TRBD1 or TRBD2, each matching 6 bases. The ends were cut back, 4 bases at V and 7 bases at J, with 14 bases in the middle. CDR3 length: 14 amino acids. The CDR3 DNA reads TGTGCCAGCAGTTACTCCGGAGGGGGGAATGAGCAGTTCTTC. Its protein product is CASSYSGGGNEQFF.

This clonotype occurred a few times. The chain recombines TRBV7-8 with TRBJ1-3; the D gene is possibly TRBD1 (5 bases). CDR1 and CDR2 from the germline V gene are SGHVS and FQNEAQ. V lost 2 bases, J lost 2 bases, and 10 bases lay in between. This CDR3 has 15 amino acids. The CDR3 here is CASSLRGGTGNTIYF. In DNA, the CDR3 is TGTGCCAGCAGCTTAAGGGGTGGCACTGGAAACACCATATATTTT.

The chain uses TRBV6-2 or TRBV6-3 and TRBJ1-1, with 9 bases identical to TRBD1. The germline V gene encodes CDR1 MNHEY and CDR2 SVGEGT. The CDR3 extends over 14 amino acids. Unmatched junction bases numbered 8, after V lost 7 bases and J lost 5 bases. CDR3 in amino acids: CASTATGGGTEAFF. CDR3 DNA sequence: TGTGCCAGCACCGCGACAGGGGGGGGGACTGAAGCTTTCTTT.

Ten or more counts support this clonotype. The rearrangement uses TRBV29-1 and TRBJ1-3, with D unresolved. CDR3 length: 14 residues. Germline CDR1 is SQVTM and CDR2 is ANQGSEA. Trimming removed 3 bases from V and 0 bases from J, with 9 bases in between. The CDR3 nucleotides are TGCAGCGTTGACAAGGACCGCTCTGGAAACACCATATATTTT. Protein product: CSVDKDRSGNTIYF.

This clonotype came up a few times. This chain links TRBV2 with TRBJ2-4; 7 nucleotides align to TRBD2. Germline values: CDR1 SNHLY, CDR2 FYNNEI. The CDR3 consists of 13 residues. V dropped 7 bases and J dropped 1; count of bases not matched to a gene: 1. CDR3 loop: CASNGGAKNIQYF. CDR3 sequence (DNA): TGTGCCAGCAACGGGGGGGCCAAAAACATTCAGTACTTC.

This clonotype came up once. The genes are TRBV11-2 and TRBJ1-2; D might be TRBD1 (5 bases). V lost 6 bases and J lost 8, with 16 bases in between. Germline V gene data show CDR1 as SGHAT and CDR2 as FQNNGV. CDR3 length: 13 residues. CDR3 protein: CASRSGTPGGYTF. Written as DNA, the CDR3 is TGTGCCAGCAGAAGTGGGACCCCGGGGGGCTACACCTTC.

This clonotype was detected only a few times. CDR3 loop: CASSPRQGRRSTEAFF. DNA for the CDR3: TGTGCCAGCAGCCCGAGACAGGGCCGGAGGAGCACTGAAGCTTTCTTT. The chain employs TRBV7-2 and TRBJ1-1, with 7 bases lining up with TRBD1. The junction had 13 bases not matched to a gene; V was cut back by 5 bases and J by 4 bases. This CDR3 has 16 residues. Germline values: CDR1 SGHTA, CDR2 FQGNSA.

This clonotype rates as medium-sized. The chain couples TRBV30 to TRBJ2-3, with D unclear. The V and J ends lost 0 bases and 6 bases respectively, with 7 bases between them. Germline V gene data show CDR1 as GTSNPN and CDR2 as SVGIG (reference sequence). This CDR3 comprises 12 residues. CDR3 bases: TGTGCCTGGAGTGTTACAGTGGATACGCAGTATTTT. It is translated as CAWSVTVDTQYF.

The chain employs TRBV10-3 and TRBJ2-1; TRBD2 is a possible D gene (5 bases). The V and J ends lost 3 bases and 3 bases respectively, with 9 bases between them. CDR3 length equals 14 residues. Germline CDR1 is ENHRY and CDR2 is SYGVKD. The CDR3 nucleotides are TGTGCCATCAGTGAAAGGACTTACTACAATGAGCAGTTCTTC. Residues: CAISERTYYNEQFF.

The sample holds a few counts of this clonotype. Since a much larger clone is just one base distant, this may be a read error. V usage is TRBV20-1 and J usage is TRBJ2-1; 9 positions agree with TRBD2. The CDR3 loop spans 15 amino acids. CDR1 and CDR2 from the germline V gene are DFQATT and SNEGSKA (reference sequence). The trim removed 3 bases at V and 2 bases at J, leaving 5 bases unmatched. The CDR3 region has the DNA TGCAGTGCTAGTTATGCTAGCGGGGCCTACAATGAGCAGTTCTTC. Amino acids: CSASYASGAYNEQFF.

As to this clonotype: A much larger clone differs from this one at a single base, so this may be a read error. This CDR3 is missing its conserved last phenylalanine or tryptophan, likely due to a read error. The genes are TRBV6-5 and TRBJ2-2; maybe TRBD2 (6 bases). The germline V gene has CDR1 MNHEY and CDR2 SVGAGI. There are 15 residues in the CDR3. V was clipped by 5 bases and J by 3 bases, with 13 bases between them. CDR3 residues: CASSLPSGDTGELFL. CDR3 bases: TGTGCCAGCAGTCTGCCGTCGGGGGACACCGGGGAGCTGTTTCTT.

Ten or more counts support this clonotype. It is likely a read error, because the conserved phenylalanine at the end of the CDR3 is missing. The chain couples TRBV5-1 to TRBJ1-5; D unclear. The CDR3 loop spans 14 amino acids. Germline values: CDR1 SGHRS, CDR2 YFSETQ. V lost 0 bases and J lost 6, with 10 bases in between. The CDR3 here is CASSLGEGGQPQHS. CDR3 in DNA: TGCGCCAGCAGCTTGGGAGAGGGCGGTCAGCCCCAGCATTCT.

This clonotype is medium-sized. This chain connects TRBV7-2 to TRBJ2-1, with D perhaps matching TRBD2 (6 bases). The V end lost 2 bases, the J end lost 0 bases, and 11 bases lay between the germline ends. Germline V gives CDR1 SGHTA, CDR2 FQGNSA. CDR3 length: 16 residues. The CDR3 region is CASSLLVGSSYNEQFF. The CDR3 region has the DNA TGTGCCAGCAGCTTATTAGTCGGGAGCTCCTACAATGAGCAGTTCTTC.

This clonotype has a count of ten or more. The chain employs TRBV5-1 and TRBJ2-5; 10 bases are a match to TRBD1. The junction had 6 bases not matched to a gene; V was cut back by 4 bases and J by 3 bases. CDR3 length: 15 amino acids. CDR1 and CDR2 from the germline V gene are SGHRS and YFSETQ. For the CDR3, the DNA is TGCGCCAGCAGCCCCGGGACAGGGGTAAAAGAGACCCAGTACTTC. Protein sequence: CASSPGTGVKETQYF.

This clonotype is categorized as medium-sized. The V gene is TRBV7-2, the J gene TRBJ2-7; no clear D. The CDR3 loop spans 11 amino acids. Germline loops: CDR1 SGHTA, CDR2 FQGNSA. Trimming took 1 base from V and 6 from J, leaving 4 bases between them. The CDR3 protein is CASSLVGEQYF. CDR3 nucleotide sequence: TGTGCCAGCAGCTTAGTGGGCGAGCAGTACTTC.

This clonotype was found many times. The CDR3 DNA sequence: TGTGCCAGCAGGGGAGGGAGGGCCCTCTCCTACAATGAGCAGTTCTTC. Protein sequence: CASRGGRALSYNEQFF. The chain uses TRBV12-3 or TRBV12-4 and TRBJ2-1; 7 bases map to TRBD2. The CDR3 runs to 16 residues. V shed 6 bases, J shed 0 bases, and the junction held 8 bases outside the gene matches.

The sample holds many counts of this clonotype. The chain carries TRBV9 and TRBJ2-6, with a possible D match to TRBD2 (6 bases). There are 17 residues in the CDR3. Per germline, CDR1 SGDLS and CDR2 YYNGEE. V gave up 3 bases and J gave up 3 bases, with 16 bases separating them. The CDR3 DNA reads TGTGCCAGCAGCGCCAGCAAGACTAGGGGTGGGGCCAACGTCCTGACTTTC. Its translation is CASSASKTRGGANVLTF. Using reference TRBV9 and TRBJ2-6 for the parts outside the CDR3, the full variable domain is DSGVTQTPKHLITATGQRVTLRCSPRSGDLSVYWYQQSLDQGLQFLIQYYNGEERAKGNILERFSAQQFPDLHSELNLSSLELGDSALYFCASSASKTRGGANVLTFGAGSRLTVL.

This clonotype has ten or more counts. A much larger clone lies one base from this, so it may be a read error. This rearrangement joins TRBV20-1 to TRBJ2-1, with 9 positions matching TRBD2. This CDR3 has 13 residues. Germline lookup yields CDR1 DFQATT and CDR2 SNEGSKA (reference sequence). As DNA, the CDR3 is TGCAGCGTAATTAGCGGGAGTGGAGATGAGCAGTTCTTC. This sequence encodes CSVISGSGDEQFF.

The chain uses TRBV20-1 and TRBJ1-1, with 7 bases identical to TRBD1. This CDR3 contains 13 residues. Per the germline V gene, CDR1 is DFQATT and CDR2 is SNEGSKA (reference sequence). Trimming at V came to 5 bases and at J to 10 bases, leaving 13 bases not matched to a gene. CDR3 amino acids: CSADQGGWEVAFF. The CDR3 coding sequence is TGCAGTGCTGACCAGGGGGGGTGGGAGGTAGCTTTCTTT.

This clonotype occurred a few times. This may arise from a read error, as a much more abundant clone is one base away. V gene TRBV6-1 combines with J gene TRBJ1-1; 9 bases line up with TRBD1. The germline gives CDR1 MNHNS, CDR2 SASEGT. This CDR3 is built from 14 residues. Germline trimming cut 7 bases from V and 5 bases from J; bases unmatched to any gene: 8. This CDR3 is CASTMTGGATEAFF. The CDR3 DNA follows: TGTGCCAGCACCATGACAGGGGGTGCGACTGAAGCTTTCTTT.

This clonotype came up many times. The chain is built from TRBV6-6 and TRBJ2-1; 10 bases match TRBD1. Germline CDR1 and CDR2: MNHNY and SVGAGI (reference sequence). CDR3 length: 15 amino acids. V lost 4 bases and J lost 4; bases outside the gene matches: 4. CDR3 sequence: CASSSTGGEYNEQFF. The CDR3 nucleotides are TGTGCCAGCAGTTCGACAGGGGGCGAGTACAATGAGCAGTTCTTC.

By share, this clonotype ranks as medium-sized. V and J are TRBV12-3 or TRBV12-4 and TRBJ1-2; 8 bases are shared with TRBD1. V was pared by 5 bases and J by 4 bases, with 6 bases of the junction left unmatched. This CDR3 is built from 14 residues. The CDR3 is CASSARGRSYGYTF. Here the CDR3 DNA reads TGTGCCAGCAGTGCCAGGGGGCGATCCTATGGCTACACCTTC.

A remark on this clonotype: This clone may be a read error of a much larger clone one base away. This chain uses TRBV11-3 with TRBJ2-1; D is ambiguous. The germline CDR1 and CDR2 sequences are SGHNT and YENEEA. There are 12 residues in the CDR3. V lost 3 bases to trimming and J lost 2 bases, with 2 bases between them. CDR3 in amino acids: CASSFAYNEQFF. The DNA for the CDR3 is TGTGCCAGCAGCTTTGCCTACAATGAGCAGTTCTTC.

The J gene is TRBJ2-1, the V gene TRBV6-5; tentative D call: TRBD1 (6 bases). This CDR3 is built from 14 residues. The germline V gene has CDR1 MNHEY and CDR2 SVGAGI. V lost 2 bases, J lost 8 bases, and 13 bases lay in between. The CDR3 sequence: CASSYGQGTYEQFF. In nucleotides, the CDR3 is TGTGCCAGCAGTTACGGCCAGGGGACGTATGAGCAGTTCTTC.